This T cell receptor beta chain stems from a study of tissue T cells after allogeneic stem cell transplantation. Points on this clone: Its cognate antigen is unknown. Mouse gene names apply. The DNA ends 1 residue before the CDR3 does, and the rest of the CDR3 is filled in from the germline J gene.

Whole-study results and caveats: The study did not identify alloreactive or antigen-specific tissue TCRs, and some clones might be persisting host cells. Across patients, clones rarely overlapped, yet motif clusters were shared tissue-specifically. Limitations included a small, clinically heterogeneous cohort and limited sampling depth.

As to time point: mouse harvest day 7 after allogeneic transplant. Tail vein injection delivered 10^7 T-cell-depleted bone marrow cells and 10^6 splenic CD5+ T cells. Tissues came from B6→BALB/c major-mismatch GVHD mice at day 7 or 14. V was trimmed by 5 bases and J by 4 bases, leaving 9 bases between them. Germline CDR1 and CDR2: LGHDT and YNNKQL (reference sequence). CDR3 length: 12 amino acids. Profiling relied on immunoSEQ multiplex PCR, and the TCRdb table lists in-frame clones only, not all of them. The sample records some 6,100 clones, about 50% being singletons. V gene TRBV4 combines with J gene TRBJ2-7; possible D gene TRBD1, 5 bases. The source material was skin. This receptor was taken from a female BALB/c mouse given C57BL/6 T cells with graft-versus-host disease after an allogeneic hematopoietic cell transplant. This chain's CDR3 is CASSLTEYEQYF. The DNA read from the CDR3 is TGTGCCAGCAGCCTGACAGAATATGAACAGTAC.